This note documents a single T cell receptor (beta chain) sequence. What it binds is unknown. The CDR3 extends over 14 amino acids. The germline V and J ends were trimmed by 4 bases and 0 bases, with 7 bases remaining between them. Germline loops: CDR1 GTSNPN, CDR2 SVGIG (reference sequence). This entry belongs to a study of T cell clonotyping in hematopoietic cell transplantation. The wider study: Recipients' pretransplant samples followed cytoreduction.

Findings and limits, study-wide: Recipient TCR diversity dropped after transplant; expanded clonotypes rose from day 30 to 180. Higher Inverse Simpson Index values in graft donor and pretransplant recipient predicted broader posttransplant TCR diversity.

Time point denoted: recipient sample about 28 days before transplant, after cytoreduction. Sequencing was performed with immunoSEQ multiplex PCR; in TCRdb, only in-frame clones are kept and a portion is missing. The repertoire holds tens of thousands of clones, with 90% to 96% as singletons. Specimen: peripheral blood mononuclear cells, collected before stem cell transplant. The receptor's source is a woman in her 50s with acute myeloid leukemia. Some clones in this sample may be carry-over from other donors' samples. The chain employs TRBV30 and TRBJ1-6; D call uncertain. The CDR3 loop reads CAWKIYSYNSPLHF. In nucleotides, the CDR3 is TGTGCCTGGAAGATTTACTCCTATAATTCACCCCTCCACTTT.